This T cell receptor beta chain stems from a study of cytotoxic CD8 clonotypes in ibrutinib-treated CLL. CDR3 size: 13 residues. V was shortened by 4 bases and J by 3 bases, with 9 bases between the two germline ends. Germline V gene data show CDR1 as SNHLY and CDR2 as FYNNEI. Investigators sourced about 2 micrograms of genomic DNA from cryopreserved PBMCs for TCR beta libraries. Clones were sequenced by immunoSEQ multiplex PCR, and TCRdb holds only the in-frame ones, with some missing. The sample carries a few hundred thousand clones, 60% to 75% recorded once. The sample was PBMCs, taken after 24 months of ibrutinib treatment. The clonotype originates from a human donor with chronic lymphocytic leukemia. The gene calls are TRBV2 and TRBJ1-1; no firm D call. Here the CDR3 DNA reads TGTGCCAGCAGTGTCCAGCTTGACACTGAAGCTTTCTTT. It specifies CASSVQLDTEAFF. Together with reference TRBV2 and TRBJ1-1, the CDR3 gives the full variable domain: EPEVTQTPSHQVTQMGQEVILRCVPISNHLYFYWYRQILGQKVEFLVSFYNNEISEKSEIFDDQFSVERPDGSNFTLKIRSTKLEDSAMYFCASSVQLDTEAFFGQGTRLTVV.